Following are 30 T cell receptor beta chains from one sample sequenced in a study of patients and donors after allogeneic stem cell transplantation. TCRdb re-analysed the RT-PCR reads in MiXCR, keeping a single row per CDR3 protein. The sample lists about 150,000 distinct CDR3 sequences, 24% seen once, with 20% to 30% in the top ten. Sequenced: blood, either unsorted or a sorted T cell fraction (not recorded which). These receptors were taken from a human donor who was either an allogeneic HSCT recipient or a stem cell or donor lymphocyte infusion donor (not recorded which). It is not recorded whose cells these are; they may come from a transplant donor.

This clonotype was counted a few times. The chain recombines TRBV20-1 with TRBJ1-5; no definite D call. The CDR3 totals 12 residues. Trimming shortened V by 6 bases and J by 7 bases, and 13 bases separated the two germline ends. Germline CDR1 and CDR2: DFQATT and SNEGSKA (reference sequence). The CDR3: CSANNPQQPQHF. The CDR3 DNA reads TGCAGTGCCAACAACCCGCAGCAGCCCCAGCATTTT.

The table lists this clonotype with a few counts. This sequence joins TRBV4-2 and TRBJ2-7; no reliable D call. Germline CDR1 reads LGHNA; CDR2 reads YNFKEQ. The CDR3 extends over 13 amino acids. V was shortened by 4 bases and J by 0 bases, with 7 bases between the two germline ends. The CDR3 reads CASSRGTSYEQYF. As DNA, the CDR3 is TGTGCCAGCAGCCGAGGCACCTCCTACGAGCAGTACTTC.

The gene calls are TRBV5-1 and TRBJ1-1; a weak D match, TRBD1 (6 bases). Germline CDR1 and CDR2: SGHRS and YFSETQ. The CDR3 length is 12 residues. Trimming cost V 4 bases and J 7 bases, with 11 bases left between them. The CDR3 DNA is TGCGCCAGCAGCCCGGGACACCTTGAAGCTTTCTTT. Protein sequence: CASSPGHLEAFF.

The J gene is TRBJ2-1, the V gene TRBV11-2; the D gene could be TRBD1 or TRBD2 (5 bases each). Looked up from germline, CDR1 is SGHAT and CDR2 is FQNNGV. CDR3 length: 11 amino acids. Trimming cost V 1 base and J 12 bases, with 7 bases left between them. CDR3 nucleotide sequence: TGTGCCAGCAGCTTAGCCGGGGCGCAGTTCTTC. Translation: CASSLAGAQFF.

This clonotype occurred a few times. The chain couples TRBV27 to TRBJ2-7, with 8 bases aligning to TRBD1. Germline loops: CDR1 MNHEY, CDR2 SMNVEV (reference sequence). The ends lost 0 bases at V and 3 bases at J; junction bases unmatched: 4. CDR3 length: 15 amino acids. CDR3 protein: CASSLSGQAIYEQYF. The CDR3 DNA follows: TGTGCCAGCAGTTTATCGGGACAGGCCATCTACGAGCAGTACTTC.

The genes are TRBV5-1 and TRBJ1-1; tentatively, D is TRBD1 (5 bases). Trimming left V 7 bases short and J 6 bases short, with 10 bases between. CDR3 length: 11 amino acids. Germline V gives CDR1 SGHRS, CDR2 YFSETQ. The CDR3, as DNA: TGCGCCAGCTCCTGGGGGGCTGAAGCTTTCTTT. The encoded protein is CASSWGAEAFF.

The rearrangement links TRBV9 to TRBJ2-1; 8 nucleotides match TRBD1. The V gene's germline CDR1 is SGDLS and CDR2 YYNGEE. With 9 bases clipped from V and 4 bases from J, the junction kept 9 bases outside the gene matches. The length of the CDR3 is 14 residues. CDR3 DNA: TGTGCCACCTCAGGGGGCTCGGGTTACAATGAGCAGTTCTTC. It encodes CATSGGSGYNEQFF. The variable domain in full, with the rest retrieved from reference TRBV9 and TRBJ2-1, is DSGVTQTPKHLITATGQRVTLRCSPRSGDLSVYWYQQSLDQGLQFLIQYYNGEERAKGNILERFSAQQFPDLHSELNLSSLELGDSALYFCATSGGSGYNEQFFGPGTRLTVL.

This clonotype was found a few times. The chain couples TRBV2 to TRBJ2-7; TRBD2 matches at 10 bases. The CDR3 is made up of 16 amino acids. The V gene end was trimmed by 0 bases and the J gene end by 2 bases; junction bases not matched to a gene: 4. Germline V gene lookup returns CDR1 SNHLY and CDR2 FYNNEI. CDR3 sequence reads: CASSEATAGGTYEQYF. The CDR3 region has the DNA TGTGCCAGCAGTGAAGCGACAGCGGGAGGGACCTACGAGCAGTACTTC.

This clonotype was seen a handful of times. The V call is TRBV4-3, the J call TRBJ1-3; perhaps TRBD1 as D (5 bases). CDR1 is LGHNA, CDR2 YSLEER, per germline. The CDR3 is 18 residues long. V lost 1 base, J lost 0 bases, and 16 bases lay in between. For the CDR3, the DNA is TGCGCCAGCAGCCAAGTAGCGGCTGGGGGTGGCTCTGGAAACACCATATATTTT. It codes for CASSQVAAGGGSGNTIYF.

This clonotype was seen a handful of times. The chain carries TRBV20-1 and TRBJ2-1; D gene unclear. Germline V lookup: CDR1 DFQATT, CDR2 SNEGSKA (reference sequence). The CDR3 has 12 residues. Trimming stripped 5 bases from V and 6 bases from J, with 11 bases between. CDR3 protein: CSAQTGGNEQFF. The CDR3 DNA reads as TGCAGTGCTCAGACCGGCGGCAATGAGCAGTTCTTC.

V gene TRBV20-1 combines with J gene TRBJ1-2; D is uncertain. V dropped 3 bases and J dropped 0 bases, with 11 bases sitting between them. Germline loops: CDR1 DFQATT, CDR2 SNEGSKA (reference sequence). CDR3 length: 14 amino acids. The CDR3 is CSASSQEPNYGYTF. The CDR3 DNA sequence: TGCAGTGCTAGTAGCCAGGAGCCTAACTATGGCTACACCTTC.

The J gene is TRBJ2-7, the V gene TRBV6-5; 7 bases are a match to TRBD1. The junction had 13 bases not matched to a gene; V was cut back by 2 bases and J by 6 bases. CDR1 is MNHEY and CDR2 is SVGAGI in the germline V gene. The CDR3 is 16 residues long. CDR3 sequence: CASSYPGGTGVFEQYF. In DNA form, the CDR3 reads TGTGCCAGCAGTTACCCCGGCGGTACAGGGGTTTTCGAGCAGTACTTC.

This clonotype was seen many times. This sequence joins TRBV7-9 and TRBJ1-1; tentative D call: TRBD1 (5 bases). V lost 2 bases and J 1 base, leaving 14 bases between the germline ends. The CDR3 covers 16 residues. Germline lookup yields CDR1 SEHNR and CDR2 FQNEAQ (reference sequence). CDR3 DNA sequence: TGTGCCAGCAGCTTACGGGGGACCGCCTGGAACACTGAAGCTTTCTTT. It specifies CASSLRGTAWNTEAFF.

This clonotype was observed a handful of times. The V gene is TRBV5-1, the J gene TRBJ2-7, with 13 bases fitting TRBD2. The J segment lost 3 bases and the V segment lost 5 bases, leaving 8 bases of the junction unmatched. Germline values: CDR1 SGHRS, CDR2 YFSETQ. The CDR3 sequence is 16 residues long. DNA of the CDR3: TGCGCCAGCAGTCAAGGACTAGCGGGAGTCGGCTACGAGCAGTACTTC. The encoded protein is CASSQGLAGVGYEQYF.

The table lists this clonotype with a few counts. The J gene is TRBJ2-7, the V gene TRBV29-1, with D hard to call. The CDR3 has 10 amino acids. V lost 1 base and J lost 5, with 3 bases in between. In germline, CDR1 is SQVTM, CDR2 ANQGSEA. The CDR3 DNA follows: TGCAGCGTTGAAGTCGACGAGCAGTACTTC. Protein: CSVEVDEQYF.

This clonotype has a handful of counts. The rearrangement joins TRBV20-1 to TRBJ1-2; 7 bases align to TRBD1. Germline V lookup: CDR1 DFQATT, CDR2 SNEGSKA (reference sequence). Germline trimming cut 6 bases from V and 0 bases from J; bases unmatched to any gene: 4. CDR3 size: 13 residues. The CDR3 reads CSAGTVTNYGYTF. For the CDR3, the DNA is TGCAGTGCCGGGACAGTTACTAACTATGGCTACACCTTC.

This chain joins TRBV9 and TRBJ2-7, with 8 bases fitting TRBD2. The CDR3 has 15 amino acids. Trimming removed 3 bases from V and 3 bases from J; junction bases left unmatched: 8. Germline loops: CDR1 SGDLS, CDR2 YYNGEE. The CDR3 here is CASSAGGPLIYEQYF. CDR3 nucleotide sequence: TGTGCCAGCAGCGCGGGGGGGCCATTAATCTACGAGCAGTACTTC.

The CDR3 nucleotides read TGCGCCAGCAGCTTGTTGGTAGATATCAATGAGCAGTTCTTC. It translates to CASSLLVDINEQFF. V usage is TRBV5-1 and J usage is TRBJ2-1; D not resolved. Germline V CDR1 and CDR2: SGHRS, YFSETQ. V was trimmed by 1 base and J by 6 bases, leaving 11 bases between them. The CDR3 consists of 14 residues.

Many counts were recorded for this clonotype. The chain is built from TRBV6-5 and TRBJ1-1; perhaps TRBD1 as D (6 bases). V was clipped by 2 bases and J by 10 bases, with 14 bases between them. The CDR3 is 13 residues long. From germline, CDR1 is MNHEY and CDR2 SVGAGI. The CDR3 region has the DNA TGTGCCAGCAGTTACCCCCCTGGGGGCCGAGCTTTCTTT. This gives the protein CASSYPPGGRAFF.

The CDR3 bases are TGTGCCACCAGCAGAGATAGGTCAATTGCAAACTACGAGCAGTACTTC. It yields the protein CATSRDRSIANYEQYF. The V gene is TRBV15, the J gene TRBJ2-7; D is ambiguous. CDR1 LNHNV and CDR2 YYDKDF come from the germline V gene (reference sequence). This CDR3 region has 16 residues. Between the trimmed V and J ends, which lost 0 bases and 3 bases, there was a span of 15 bases.

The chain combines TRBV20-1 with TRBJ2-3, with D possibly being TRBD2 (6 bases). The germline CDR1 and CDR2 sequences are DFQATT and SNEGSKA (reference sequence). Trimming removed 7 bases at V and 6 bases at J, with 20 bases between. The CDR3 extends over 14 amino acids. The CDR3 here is CSVGWGLFEDTQYF. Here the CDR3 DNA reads TGCAGTGTAGGCTGGGGACTTTTTGAGGATACGCAGTATTTT.

The CDR3 DNA follows: TGTGCCAGCAGTCGGGGCTCCTACAATGAGCAGTTCTTC. Encoded protein: CASSRGSYNEQFF. This chain connects TRBV12-3 or TRBV12-4 to TRBJ2-1, with D maybe TRBD2 (5 bases). Trimming took off 5 bases at V and 0 bases at J, with 5 bases between the two ends. The CDR3 is 13 amino acids.

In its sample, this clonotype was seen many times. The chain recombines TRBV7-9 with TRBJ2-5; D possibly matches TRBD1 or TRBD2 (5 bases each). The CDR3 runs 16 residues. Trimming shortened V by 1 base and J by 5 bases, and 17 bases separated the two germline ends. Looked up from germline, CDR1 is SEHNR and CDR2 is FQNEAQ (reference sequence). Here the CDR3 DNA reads TGTGCCAGCAGCTTAGAGGCAGGGACGCCCTTCGAGACCCAGTACTTC. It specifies CASSLEAGTPFETQYF.

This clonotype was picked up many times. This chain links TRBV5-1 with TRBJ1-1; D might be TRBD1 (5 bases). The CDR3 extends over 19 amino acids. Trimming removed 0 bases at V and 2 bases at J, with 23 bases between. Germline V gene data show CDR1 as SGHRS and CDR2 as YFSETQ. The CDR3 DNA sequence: TGCGCCAGCAGCTTGGCCCGGAGTTTATTGACAGAAACTAACACTGAAGCTTTCTTT. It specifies CASSLARSLLTETNTEAFF.

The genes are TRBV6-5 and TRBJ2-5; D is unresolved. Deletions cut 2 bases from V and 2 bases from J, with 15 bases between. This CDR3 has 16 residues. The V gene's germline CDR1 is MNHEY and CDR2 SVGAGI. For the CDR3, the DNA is TGTGCCAGCAGTTACGATTTGACGGAACAGCAAGAGACCCAGTACTTC. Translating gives CASSYDLTEQQETQYF.

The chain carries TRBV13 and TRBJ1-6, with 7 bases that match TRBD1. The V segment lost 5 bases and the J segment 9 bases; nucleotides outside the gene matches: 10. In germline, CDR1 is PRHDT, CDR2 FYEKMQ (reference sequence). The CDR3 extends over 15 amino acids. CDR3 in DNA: TGTGCCAGCAGCCACTCCTCAGGGGGTGGTTCACCCCTCCACTTT. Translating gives CASSHSSGGGSPLHF.

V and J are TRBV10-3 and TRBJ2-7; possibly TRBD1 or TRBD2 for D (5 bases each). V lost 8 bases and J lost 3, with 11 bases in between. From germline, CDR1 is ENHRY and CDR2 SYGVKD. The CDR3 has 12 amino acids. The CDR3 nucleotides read TGTGCCATCGGGACCCCAGACTACGAGCAGTACTTC. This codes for CAIGTPDYEQYF.

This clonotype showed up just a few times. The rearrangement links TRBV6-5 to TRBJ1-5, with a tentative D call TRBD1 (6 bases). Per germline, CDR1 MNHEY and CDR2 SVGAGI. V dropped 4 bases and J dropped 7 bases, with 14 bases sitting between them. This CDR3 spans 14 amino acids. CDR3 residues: CASSSHARGQPQHF. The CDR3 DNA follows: TGTGCCAGCAGTTCCCATGCCAGGGGACAGCCCCAGCATTTT.

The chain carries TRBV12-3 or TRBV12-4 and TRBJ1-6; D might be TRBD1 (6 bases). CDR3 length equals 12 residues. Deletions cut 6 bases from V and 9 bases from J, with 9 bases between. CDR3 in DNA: TGTGCCAGCAGGGGGGACACTTCACCCCTCCACTTT. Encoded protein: CASRGDTSPLHF.

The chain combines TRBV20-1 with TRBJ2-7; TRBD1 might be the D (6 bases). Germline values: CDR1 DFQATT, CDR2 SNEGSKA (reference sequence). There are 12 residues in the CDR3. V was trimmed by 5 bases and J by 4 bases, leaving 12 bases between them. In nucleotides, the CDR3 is TGCAGTGCTTTCCGGGACAAGTACGAGCAGTACTTC. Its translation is CSAFRDKYEQYF.